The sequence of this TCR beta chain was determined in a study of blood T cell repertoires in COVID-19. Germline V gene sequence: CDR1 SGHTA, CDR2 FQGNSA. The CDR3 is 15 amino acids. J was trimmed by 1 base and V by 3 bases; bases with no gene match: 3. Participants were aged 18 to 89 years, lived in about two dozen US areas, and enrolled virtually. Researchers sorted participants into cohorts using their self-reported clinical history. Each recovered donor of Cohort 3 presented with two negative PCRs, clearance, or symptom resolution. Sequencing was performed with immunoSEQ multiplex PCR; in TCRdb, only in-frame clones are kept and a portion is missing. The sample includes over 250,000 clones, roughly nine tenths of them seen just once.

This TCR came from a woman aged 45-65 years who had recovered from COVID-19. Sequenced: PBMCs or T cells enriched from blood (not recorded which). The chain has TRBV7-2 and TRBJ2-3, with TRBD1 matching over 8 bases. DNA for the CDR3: TGTGCCAGCAGCTTTGACAGGGGCGGCACAGATACGCAGTATTTT. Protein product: CASSFDRGGTDTQYF. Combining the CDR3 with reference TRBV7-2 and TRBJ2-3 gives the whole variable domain GAGVSQSPSNKVTEKGKDVELRCDPISGHTALYWYRQSLGQGLEFLIYFQGNSAPDKSGLPSDRFSAERTGGSVSTLTIQRTQQEDSAVYLCASSFDRGGTDTQYFGPGTRLTVL.